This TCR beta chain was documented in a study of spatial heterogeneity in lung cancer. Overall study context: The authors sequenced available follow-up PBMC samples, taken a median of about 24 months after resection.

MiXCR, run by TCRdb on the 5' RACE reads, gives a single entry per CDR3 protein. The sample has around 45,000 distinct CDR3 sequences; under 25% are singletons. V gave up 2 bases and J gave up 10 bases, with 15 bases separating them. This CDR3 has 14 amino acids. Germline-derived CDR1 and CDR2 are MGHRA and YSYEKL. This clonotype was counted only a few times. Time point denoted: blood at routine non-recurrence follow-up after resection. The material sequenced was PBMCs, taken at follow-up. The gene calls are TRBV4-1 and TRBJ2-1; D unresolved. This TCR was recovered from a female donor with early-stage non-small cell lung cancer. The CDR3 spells CASSQPNRAREQFF. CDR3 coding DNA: TGCGCCAGCAGCCAACCTAATCGGGCGCGGGAGCAGTTCTTC.